Below are 27 T cell receptor beta chains sequenced from a single sample in a study of blood T cell repertoires in COVID-19. Sequenced by immunoSEQ multiplex PCR; TCRdb stores in-frame clones only, minus some. Counted here are 55,000 to 70,000 clones, 91% occurring once; the ten biggest clones make up 7.3%. Sequencing was carried out using peripheral blood. These receptors were collected from a man aged 35-49 years with COVID-19, enrolled during active disease.

Only a few counts were recorded for this clone. The chain recombines TRBV7-3 with TRBJ1-6; D may be TRBD1 (6 bases). From germline, CDR1 is SGHTA and CDR2 FQGTGA. The CDR3 spans 13 residues. Between the trimmed V and J ends, which lost 8 bases and 9 bases, there was a span of 14 bases. The CDR3 sequence is CASGAQGSSPLHF. The CDR3 DNA sequence: TGTGCCAGCGGGGCCCAGGGGAGTTCACCCCTCCACTTT.

The DNA of the CDR3 is TGTGCCTGGAGTGACTCCTCTCGGGAGACCCAGTACTTC. This translates into CAWSDSSRETQYF. V usage is TRBV30 and J usage is TRBJ2-5; D unresolved. The CDR3 covers 13 residues. CDR1 and CDR2 from the germline V gene are GTSNPN and SVGIG (reference sequence). Trimming took 1 base from V and 5 from J, leaving 11 bases between them.

V is TRBV2 and J is TRBJ2-3; 9 bases align to TRBD1. V dropped 5 bases and J dropped 4; count of bases not matched to a gene: 4. The CDR3 length is 14 residues. Germline lookup yields CDR1 SNHLY and CDR2 FYNNEI. The CDR3 nucleotides are TGTGCCAGCAGTATGACAGGGGGATCAGATACGCAGTATTTT. Its translation: CASSMTGGSDTQYF.

This chain links TRBV2 with TRBJ2-7; 15 nucleotides align to TRBD2. The length of the CDR3 is 17 residues. V was clipped by 2 bases and J by 4 bases; unmatched bases: 6. Germline V lookup: CDR1 SNHLY, CDR2 FYNNEI. CDR3 amino acids: CASSETGLAGGRYEQYF. CDR3 nucleotides: TGTGCCAGCAGTGAAACGGGACTAGCGGGGGGAAGATACGAGCAGTACTTC.

The V call is TRBV20-1, the J call TRBJ2-1; perhaps TRBD2 as D (5 bases). Per the germline V gene, CDR1 is DFQATT and CDR2 is SNEGSKA (reference sequence). This CDR3 is built from 12 residues. The V end was cut by 3 bases, the J end by 8 bases, with 11 bases between. CDR3 in amino acids: CSASPSNHEQFF. The CDR3 DNA follows: TGCAGTGCTAGTCCTAGCAACCATGAGCAGTTCTTC.

The V and J genes are TRBV9 and TRBJ2-5; tentatively, D is TRBD2 (6 bases). CDR1 and CDR2 from the germline V gene are SGDLS and YYNGEE. The CDR3 is made up of 16 amino acids. V gave up 2 bases and J gave up 2 bases, with 16 bases separating them. CDR3 region: CASSVSAGSGQETQYF. CDR3 in DNA: TGTGCCAGCAGCGTTTCGGCGGGGTCCGGGCAAGAGACCCAGTACTTC.

The count of this clone is one. This chain connects TRBV19 to TRBJ1-6, with D possibly matching TRBD1 (5 bases). Trimming took off 3 bases at V and 6 bases at J, with 9 bases between the two ends. CDR3 length equals 14 residues. Germline V gives CDR1 LNHDA, CDR2 SQIVND (reference sequence). The CDR3 region has the DNA TGTGCCAGTAGTATTCCAGGGATTAATTCACCCCTCCACTTT. As protein: CASSIPGINSPLHF.

This chain connects TRBV6-5 to TRBJ1-6; 8 bases line up with TRBD1. The CDR3 has 14 amino acids. V lost 6 bases to trimming and J lost 11 bases; unmatched junction nucleotides: 9. Germline CDR1 MNHEY, CDR2 SVGAGI. DNA of the CDR3: TGTGCCAGCAGGCCCGGACAGGGCCCCCCACCCCTCCACTTT. Amino acid sequence: CASRPGQGPPPLHF.

The chain couples TRBV27 to TRBJ2-1, with D maybe TRBD1 (6 bases). Germline V gene data show CDR1 as MNHEY and CDR2 as SMNVEV (reference sequence). Trimming took off 6 bases at V and 10 bases at J, with 19 bases between the two ends. The CDR3 loop spans 14 amino acids. The CDR3 spells CASSPGGRGTEQFF. The CDR3 bases are TGTGCCAGCAGCCCGGGCGGCAGGGGAACCGAGCAGTTCTTC.

The chain is built from TRBV9 and TRBJ1-1; 11 bases line up with TRBD1. Germline loops: CDR1 SGDLS, CDR2 YYNGEE. The CDR3 is made up of 18 amino acids. With 0 bases clipped from V and 3 bases from J, the junction kept 10 bases outside the gene matches. The CDR3 reads CASSVDSGGTGGYTEAFF. The CDR3 bases are TGTGCCAGCAGCGTAGATAGTGGTGGGACAGGGGGGTACACTGAAGCTTTCTTT.

The chain is built from TRBV10-3 and TRBJ1-2; D possibly corresponds to TRBD1 (5 bases). Germline V gene sequence: CDR1 ENHRY, CDR2 SYGVKD. V lost 4 bases, J lost 6 bases, and 12 bases lay in between. The CDR3 extends over 13 amino acids. In DNA form, the CDR3 reads TGTGCCATCAGTGGAGCAGGGTATGATGGCTACACCTTC. Translating gives CAISGAGYDGYTF.

This clone was picked up a small number of times. The chain recombines TRBV4-1 with TRBJ1-2; D uncertain. CDR1 MGHRA and CDR2 YSYEKL come from the germline V gene. The CDR3 covers 12 residues. The V end lost 1 base, the J end lost 3 bases, and 3 bases lay between the germline ends. CDR3 residues: CASSQGDYGYTF. The CDR3, as DNA: TGCGCCAGCAGCCAAGGCGACTATGGCTACACCTTC.

V is TRBV18 and J is TRBJ2-7, with a possible D match to TRBD2 (7 bases). CDR1 and CDR2 from the germline V gene are KGHSH and LQKENI. CDR3 size: 14 residues. The germline V and J ends were trimmed by 2 bases and 5 bases, with 13 bases remaining between them. CDR3 sequence (DNA): TGTGCCAGCTCACCAGAGGCGGGGGCCCACGAGCAGTACTTC. This sequence encodes CASSPEAGAHEQYF.

Only a few counts were recorded for this clone. This chain uses TRBV30 with TRBJ2-1, with TRBD2 matching over 8 bases. Trimming took 2 bases from V and 4 from J; bases not matched to a gene: 7. CDR3 length: 15 residues. Germline CDR1 GTSNPN, CDR2 SVGIG (reference sequence). The CDR3 DNA sequence: TGTGCCTGGAGTTTATTAGCGGGGAGTTACAATGAGCAGTTCTTC. It codes for CAWSLLAGSYNEQFF.

This clone was seen only once. V usage is TRBV4-2 and J usage is TRBJ2-4; 9 positions match TRBD2. Germline CDR1 and CDR2: LGHNA and YNFKEQ. This CDR3 comprises 18 residues. The trim removed 1 base at V and 6 bases at J, leaving 13 bases unmatched. The CDR3 bases are TGTGCCAGCAGCCAAGTAATCGCGGGGGGGCCATTAGGAAACATTCAGTACTTC. Protein product: CASSQVIAGGPLGNIQYF.

The chain is built from TRBV7-9 and TRBJ1-2; D is unclear. V dropped 2 bases and J dropped 5 bases, with 15 bases sitting between them. The CDR3 is 15 residues long. Looked up from germline, CDR1 is SEHNR and CDR2 is FQNEAQ (reference sequence). CDR3 amino acids: CASSLFGEGVYGYTF. In DNA, the CDR3 is TGTGCCAGCAGCTTATTTGGGGAGGGCGTTTATGGCTACACCTTC.

V and J are TRBV5-6 and TRBJ1-4; a weak D match, TRBD1 (6 bases). V lost 2 bases and J lost 4, with 12 bases in between. This CDR3 is 15 amino acids long. Germline V lookup: CDR1 SGHDT, CDR2 YYEEEE. The CDR3 region has the DNA TGTGCCAGCAGCTTTACAGGGCGGGTTAATGAAAAACTGTTTTTT. Translated, it gives CASSFTGRVNEKLFF.

The chain is built from TRBV5-5 and TRBJ1-5, with TRBD1 as a possible D gene (6 bases). The CDR3 is 14 residues long. Germline lookup yields CDR1 SGHKS and CDR2 YYEKEE (reference sequence). The ends were cut back, 3 bases at V and 5 bases at J, with 12 bases in the middle. CDR3 residues: CASSSRGMDQPQHF. DNA for the CDR3: TGTGCCAGCAGCTCCAGGGGCATGGATCAGCCCCAGCATTTT.

This rearrangement joins TRBV7-9 to TRBJ2-2, with 7 bases lining up with TRBD1. The V and J ends lost 4 bases and 6 bases, in that order; junction bases with no gene match: 11. The CDR3 runs 16 residues. Per germline, CDR1 SEHNR and CDR2 FQNEAQ (reference sequence). CDR3: CASSSQDRTRSGELFF. DNA for the CDR3: TGTGCCAGCAGCTCCCAGGACAGGACGAGGTCCGGGGAGCTGTTTTTT.

The chain recombines TRBV3-1 (or the pseudogene TRBV3-2) with TRBJ1-3, with D tentatively TRBD1 (6 bases). V was trimmed by 4 bases and J by 0 bases, leaving 10 bases between them. The length of the CDR3 is 15 residues. Germline V gene lookup returns CDR1 LGHDT and CDR2 YNNKEL (reference sequence). The CDR3 bases are TGTGCCAGCAGCCCCGGGGGGCACTCTGGAAACACCATATATTTT. Protein sequence: CASSPGGHSGNTIYF.

The V gene is TRBV7-9, the J gene TRBJ2-5; 10 nucleotides match TRBD1. J was trimmed by 7 bases and V by 3 bases; bases with no gene match: 5. Looked up from germline, CDR1 is SEHNR and CDR2 is FQNEAQ (reference sequence). The CDR3 sequence is 14 residues long. The CDR3 DNA reads as TGTGCCAGCAGCTTCCGCGGACAGGGGGGGACCCAGTACTTC. Residues: CASSFRGQGGTQYF.

CDR3 DNA: TGTGCCAGCAGCTGGGGTAACGGGACTAGTTTTACAGATACGCAGTATTTT. This gives the protein CASSWGNGTSFTDTQYF. The genes are TRBV7-3 and TRBJ2-3; TRBD2 aligns across 8 bases. The germline CDR1 and CDR2 sequences are SGHTA and FQGTGA. The trim removed 4 bases at V and 3 bases at J, leaving 12 bases unmatched. The CDR3 loop spans 17 amino acids.

This clone has a single count. The chain links TRBV5-6 to TRBJ2-1; D is perhaps TRBD1 (5 bases). Germline loops: CDR1 SGHDT, CDR2 YYEEEE. V gave up 7 bases and J gave up 0 bases, with 17 bases separating them. The CDR3 sequence is 16 residues long. Written as DNA, the CDR3 is TGTGCCAGCGGACAATTCCAACTGAGCTCCTACAATGAGCAGTTCTTC. Amino acids: CASGQFQLSSYNEQFF.

The chain combines TRBV10-3 with TRBJ1-2; a possible D gene is TRBD1 (6 bases). Per germline, CDR1 ENHRY and CDR2 SYGVKD. The V and J ends lost 10 bases and 4 bases respectively, with 13 bases between them. This CDR3 has 12 residues. CDR3 protein: CATGETGYGYTF. DNA for the CDR3: TGTGCCACAGGAGAGACAGGCTATGGCTACACCTTC.

This clone occurred a few times. The chain employs TRBV19 and TRBJ2-1, with D unclear. The CDR3 contains 14 residues. V was trimmed by 3 bases and J by 8 bases, leaving 14 bases between them. CDR1 LNHDA and CDR2 SQIVND come from the germline V gene (reference sequence). CDR3 sequence reads: CASSISSTAYEQFF. The CDR3 bases are TGTGCCAGTAGTATTAGCAGCACGGCCTATGAGCAGTTCTTC. The variable domain in full, with the rest retrieved from reference TRBV19 and TRBJ2-1, is DGGITQSPKYLFRKEGQNVTLSCEQNLNHDAMYWYRQDPGQGLRLIYYSQIVNDFQKGDIAEGYSVSREKKESFPLTVTSAQKNPTAFYLCASSISSTAYEQFFGPGTRLTVL.

The gene calls are TRBV7-6 and TRBJ1-6, with no clear D. With 1 base removed from V and 7 bases from J, the gap between germline ends came to 11 bases. The CDR3 covers 15 residues. Germline V CDR1 and CDR2: SGHVS, FNYEAQ. The CDR3 nucleotides are TGTGCCAGCAGCTTAGGAGGAGGTGGAAATTCACCCCTCCACTTT. Translating it yields CASSLGGGGNSPLHF.

CDR3 region: CASSARPFGGNQPQHF. DNA of the CDR3: TGTGCCAGCAGTGCCCGCCCCTTCGGGGGCAATCAGCCCCAGCATTTT. V gene TRBV6-1 combines with J gene TRBJ1-5; D is unresolved. Germline V gives CDR1 MNHNS, CDR2 SASEGT. V lost 4 bases and J lost 2, with 15 bases in between. The CDR3 consists of 16 residues.